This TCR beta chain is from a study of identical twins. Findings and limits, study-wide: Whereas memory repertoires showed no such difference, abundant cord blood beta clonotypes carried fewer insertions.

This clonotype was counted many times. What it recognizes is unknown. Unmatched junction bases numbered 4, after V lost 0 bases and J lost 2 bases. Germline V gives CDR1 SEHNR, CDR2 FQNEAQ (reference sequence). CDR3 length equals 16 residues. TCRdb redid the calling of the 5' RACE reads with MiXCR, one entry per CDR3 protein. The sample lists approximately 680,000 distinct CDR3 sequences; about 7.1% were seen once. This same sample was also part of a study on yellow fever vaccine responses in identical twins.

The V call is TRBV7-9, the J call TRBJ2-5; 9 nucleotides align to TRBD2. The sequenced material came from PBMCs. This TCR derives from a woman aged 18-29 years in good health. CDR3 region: CASSLALTSGQETQYF. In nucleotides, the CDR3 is TGTGCCAGCAGCTTAGCGCTGACTAGCGGACAAGAGACCCAGTACTTC.